The sequence of this TCR beta chain was determined in a study of T cell repertoires in cytomegalovirus infection. Study-wide context: An indication of both CMV infection and matching HLA type came from public TCR beta signatures.

This clonotype was seen ten or more times. The antigen is undetermined. Study outcomes and limitations: Carriers of CMV and the relevant HLA type were discriminated by public TCR beta frequency.

Trimming removed 7 bases from V and 2 bases from J, with 21 bases in between. CDR3 length equals 17 residues. From germline, CDR1 is SGHVS and CDR2 FQNEAQ. TCRdb independently ran MiXCR on the reads; one entry per CDR3 protein. The repertoire holds some 300,000 distinct CDR3 sequences, with approximately 15% as singletons. The TCR sequence derives from a human donor in good health (CMV status not recorded). Some clones in this sample may be carry-over from other donors' samples. The chain joins TRBV7-8 to TRBJ2-1; possible D gene TRBD2, 6 bases. Sequenced sample: PBMCs. CDR3 in amino acids: CASKLMRTGGTYNEQFF. The CDR3 DNA is TGTGCCAGCAAGCTAATGAGGACCGGAGGGACCTACAATGAGCAGTTCTTC.